What follows are 27 T cell receptor beta chains derived from one specimen sequenced in a study of blood T cell repertoires in COVID-19. Clones were read by immunoSEQ multiplex PCR, and TCRdb kept only the in-frame ones, dropping some. The repertoire includes hundreds of thousands of clones, about 89% of them detected once, and 12% sits in the top ten. Sequencing was performed on peripheral blood. The source is a woman aged 60-70 years with acute or convalescent COVID-19.

This sequence joins TRBV7-2 and TRBJ1-1; D not certain. Trimming removed 1 base from V and 1 base from J, with 7 bases in between. CDR3 length: 14 residues. Per the germline V gene, CDR1 is SGHTA and CDR2 is FQGNSA. CDR3 in amino acids: CASSLVPGNTEAFF. CDR3 bases: TGTGCCAGCAGCTTAGTCCCAGGGAACACTGAAGCTTTCTTT.

V and J are TRBV5-1 and TRBJ1-1, with D unclear. The CDR3 extends over 14 amino acids. The V end was cut by 0 bases, the J end by 1 base, with 7 bases between. Germline V gives CDR1 SGHRS, CDR2 YFSETQ. CDR3 bases: TGCGCCAGCAGCTTGGCCAGAGGGAACACTGAAGCTTTCTTT. Translated, it gives CASSLARGNTEAFF.

The chain couples TRBV3-1 (or the pseudogene TRBV3-2) to TRBJ2-2, with 10 bases matching TRBD2. V lost 1 base to trimming and J lost 4 bases; unmatched junction nucleotides: 6. Germline V gives CDR1 LGHDT, CDR2 YNNKEL (reference sequence). The CDR3 length is 17 residues. This chain's CDR3 is CASSQVPSGRPTGELFF. The CDR3 DNA reads as TGTGCCAGCAGCCAAGTCCCTAGCGGGAGACCCACCGGGGAGCTGTTTTTT.

J is TRBJ1-2 and V is TRBV18; TRBD1 aligns across 9 bases. V shed 2 bases, J shed 10 bases, and the junction held 32 bases outside the gene matches. Germline CDR1 KGHSH, CDR2 LQKENI. This CDR3 spans 22 amino acids. This CDR3 is CASSPWLQGQGDLTARSRIYTF. The CDR3 coding sequence is TGTGCCAGCTCACCATGGCTCCAGGGACAGGGAGATCTAACCGCAAGGAGCCGAATCTACACCTTC.

The chain couples TRBV19 to TRBJ2-1, with D possibly matching TRBD2 (6 bases). This CDR3 has 17 residues. Germline values: CDR1 LNHDA, CDR2 SQIVND (reference sequence). Trimming took 3 bases from V and 5 from J, leaving 20 bases between them. CDR3 bases: TGTGCCAGTAGTATCTCGACCCCCGTTTGGGGGGACAATGAGCAGTTCTTC. It translates to CASSISTPVWGDNEQFF.

V is TRBV6-5 and J is TRBJ1-5, with 11 nucleotides matching TRBD1. Germline V gives CDR1 MNHEY, CDR2 SVGAGI. The CDR3 totals 13 residues. The V gene end was trimmed by 4 bases and the J gene end by 7 bases; junction bases not matched to a gene: 0. Written as DNA, the CDR3 is TGTGCCAGCAGTTGGACAGGGGGCCAGCCCCAGCATTTT. This sequence encodes CASSWTGGQPQHF.

This clone was recorded once. The chain has TRBV7-6 and TRBJ2-7, with D possibly TRBD2 on 6 matching bases. CDR3 length: 16 amino acids. The V gene lost 3 bases and the J gene lost 3 bases, with 18 bases spanning the gap. Germline V CDR1 and CDR2: SGHVS, FNYEAQ. The CDR3 sequence is CASSLGYGEEDYEQYF. CDR3 nucleotide sequence: TGTGCCAGCAGCTTGGGATATGGGGAGGAGGACTACGAGCAGTACTTC.

This chain links TRBV11-2 with TRBJ2-3, with a possible D match to TRBD1 (7 bases). V gave up 7 bases and J gave up 3 bases, with 17 bases separating them. The CDR3 runs 15 residues. CDR1 is SGHAT and CDR2 is FQNNGV in the germline V gene. Here the CDR3 reads CASNYQSGGTDTQYF. The CDR3 nucleotides are TGTGCCAGCAACTATCAGTCAGGGGGGACAGATACGCAGTATTTT. The full variable domain, completed using reference TRBV11-2 and TRBJ2-3, is EAGVAQSPRYKIIEKRQSVAFWCNPISGHATLYWYQQILGQGPKLLIQFQNNGVVDDSQLPKDRFSAERLKGVDSTLKIQPAKLEDSAVYLCASNYQSGGTDTQYFGPGTRLTVL.

V usage is TRBV2 and J usage is TRBJ1-4; the match to TRBD1 covers 8 bases. V shed 7 bases, J shed 8 bases, and the junction held 6 bases outside the gene matches. Germline loops: CDR1 SNHLY, CDR2 FYNNEI. The CDR3 spans 13 residues. CDR3 sequence: CASMGRGREKLFF. CDR3 nucleotide sequence: TGTGCCAGCATGGGCAGGGGGCGGGAAAAACTGTTTTTT.

The rearrangement joins TRBV2 to TRBJ1-4, with 7 bases identical to TRBD1. Trimming took 1 base from V and 4 from J; bases not matched to a gene: 6. The CDR3 spans 16 residues. The germline CDR1 and CDR2 sequences are SNHLY and FYNNEI. The CDR3 sequence: CASSEGGQTNNEKLFF. CDR3 nucleotides: TGTGCCAGCAGTGAAGGGGGACAGACCAATAATGAAAAACTGTTTTTT.

This sequence joins TRBV3-1 (or the pseudogene TRBV3-2) and TRBJ1-6; TRBD1 matches 9 bases. The trim removed 3 bases at V and 9 bases at J, leaving 15 bases unmatched. CDR3 length equals 18 residues. From germline, CDR1 is LGHDT and CDR2 YNNKEL (reference sequence). The CDR3 protein is CASSHLPGTGMGSSPLHF. CDR3 coding DNA: TGTGCCAGCAGCCACCTTCCCGGGACAGGGATGGGCTCTTCACCCCTCCACTTT.

The chain is built from TRBV28 and TRBJ2-7, with D uncertain. V was clipped by 2 bases and J by 2 bases, with 4 bases between them. This CDR3 region has 12 residues. From germline, CDR1 is MDHEN and CDR2 SYDVKM. The CDR3 DNA is TGTGCCAGCAGTTTAGAGGCCTACGAGCAGTACTTC. This encodes CASSLEAYEQYF.

This rearrangement joins TRBV5-6 to TRBJ1-6; a weak D match, TRBD1 (6 bases). With 2 bases removed from V and 9 bases from J, the gap between germline ends came to 15 bases. This CDR3 comprises 15 residues. Germline loops: CDR1 SGHDT, CDR2 YYEEEE. The CDR3 DNA reads as TGTGCCAGCAGCTTCCCGCCAGGGGTGGTTTCACCCCTCCACTTT. This translates into CASSFPPGVVSPLHF.

V and J are TRBV18 and TRBJ1-5, with 8 nucleotides matching TRBD1. Germline-derived CDR1 and CDR2 are KGHSH and LQKENI. V shed 5 bases and J 8 bases; nucleotides not matched to a gene: 17. The CDR3 totals 17 residues. CDR3 residues: CASSSSRTGIGVEPQHF. CDR3 coding DNA: TGTGCCAGCTCATCTTCAAGGACAGGGATTGGGGTAGAGCCCCAGCATTTT.

In DNA form, the CDR3 reads TGTGCCAGCAGTTTATTGCTAGCGGGAGGGTACAATGAGCAGTTCTTC. Translated: CASSLLLAGGYNEQFF. The rearrangement uses TRBV27 and TRBJ2-1; TRBD2 agrees at 12 bases. V shed 1 base, J shed 4 bases, and the junction held 2 bases outside the gene matches. The CDR3 is 16 amino acids. Germline V gene lookup returns CDR1 MNHEY and CDR2 SMNVEV (reference sequence).

The chain joins TRBV9 to TRBJ2-7; D may be TRBD1 (6 bases). V was shortened by 1 base and J by 1 base, with 9 bases between the two germline ends. Germline values: CDR1 SGDLS, CDR2 YYNGEE. This CDR3 spans 14 amino acids. In DNA form, the CDR3 reads TGTGCCAGCAGCGTATCAGGGGCTTCCTACGAGCAGTACTTC. Translation gives CASSVSGASYEQYF.

V usage is TRBV28 and J usage is TRBJ1-1; D may be TRBD1 (5 bases). V lost 6 bases, J lost 0 bases, and 23 bases lay in between. CDR1 MDHEN and CDR2 SYDVKM come from the germline V gene. The CDR3 is made up of 18 amino acids. The CDR3 loop is CASRNDQGLGIMNTEAFF. The CDR3 DNA sequence: TGTGCCAGCAGAAACGATCAGGGATTGGGAATTATGAACACTGAAGCTTTCTTT.

J is TRBJ1-4 and V is TRBV28; D remains unclear. Germline-derived CDR1 and CDR2 are MDHEN and SYDVKM. With 7 bases removed from V and 6 bases from J, the gap between germline ends came to 9 bases. There are 12 residues in the CDR3. The CDR3 DNA is TGTGCCAGCAAGATTGGAGATGAAAAACTGTTTTTT. This encodes CASKIGDEKLFF.

This chain joins TRBV18 and TRBJ2-7; the D is unclear. Germline lookup yields CDR1 KGHSH and CDR2 LQKENI. This CDR3 is built from 14 residues. The V end was cut by 6 bases, the J end by 6 bases, with 18 bases between. Here the CDR3 reads CASSLGALSGEQYF. CDR3 in DNA: TGTGCCAGCTCGCTAGGTGCCCTCTCCGGCGAGCAGTACTTC.

V is TRBV10-3 and J is TRBJ2-6; TRBD1 aligns across 8 bases. The CDR3 is 19 amino acids. Germline CDR1 reads ENHRY; CDR2 reads SYGVKD. V was pared by 3 bases and J by 0 bases, with 10 bases of the junction left unmatched. CDR3 sequence (DNA): TGTGCCATCAGTGAAGGACAGGGATGGTCCCTCTCTGGGGCCAACGTCCTGACTTTC. It translates to CAISEGQGWSLSGANVLTF.

The gene calls are TRBV7-8 and TRBJ1-1; D gene uncertain. Germline CDR1 reads SGHVS; CDR2 reads FQNEAQ. This CDR3 has 12 residues. Trimming removed 5 bases from V and 4 bases from J, with 8 bases in between. The CDR3 nucleotides read TGTGCCAGCAGCCTCTACTCCACTGAAGCTTTCTTT. Translated, it gives CASSLYSTEAFF.

The chain carries TRBV20-1 and TRBJ2-1; no definite D call. Trimming left V 3 bases short and J 0 bases short, with 15 bases between. The germline V gene encodes CDR1 DFQATT and CDR2 SNEGSKA (reference sequence). CDR3 size: 16 residues. CDR3 protein: CSASTTSYHSYNEQFF. Here the CDR3 DNA reads TGCAGTGCTAGTACGACTTCCTATCACTCCTACAATGAGCAGTTCTTC.

The CDR3 sequence is CASSAPSGTYEQYF. The CDR3 coding sequence is TGTGCCAGCAGTGCTCCTAGCGGCACCTACGAGCAGTACTTC. V and J are TRBV27 and TRBJ2-7; 7 bases fit TRBD2. Germline values: CDR1 MNHEY, CDR2 SMNVEV (reference sequence). The trim removed 5 bases at V and 2 bases at J, leaving 6 bases unmatched. The CDR3 is made up of 14 amino acids.

This chain links TRBV6-2 or TRBV6-3 with TRBJ1-3; D gene unclear. V lost 5 bases, J lost 0 bases, and 11 bases lay in between. The CDR3 length is 15 residues. Germline CDR1 is MNHEY and CDR2 is SVGEGT. The chain's CDR3 is CASSASERSGNTIYF. Here the CDR3 DNA reads TGTGCCAGCAGTGCCTCGGAGCGCTCTGGAAACACCATATATTTT.

This chain links TRBV3-1 (or the pseudogene TRBV3-2) with TRBJ2-7; TRBD1 agrees at 7 bases. Germline assignment: CDR1 LGHDT and CDR2 YNNKEL (reference sequence). The CDR3 sequence is 13 residues long. V was pared by 8 bases and J by 7 bases, with 11 bases of the junction left unmatched. In DNA form, the CDR3 reads TGTGCCAGCCAATCCGGGACAGAGCGAGAGCAGTACTTC. Amino acid sequence: CASQSGTEREQYF.

The rearrangement joins TRBV9 to TRBJ2-1; 9 bases are a match to TRBD2. The germline V gene has CDR1 SGDLS and CDR2 YYNGEE. CDR3 length: 16 residues. J gave up 9 bases and V 0 bases, and 10 bases lay outside the gene matches. This CDR3 is CASSVELAGMGGEQFF. CDR3 DNA sequence: TGTGCCAGCAGCGTAGAACTAGCGGGCATGGGGGGTGAGCAGTTCTTC.

With regard to this clone: The same CDR3 can be traced to other DNA sequences in this sample. The rearrangement links TRBV19 to TRBJ2-7; D might be TRBD1 (6 bases). This CDR3 region has 14 residues. CDR1 and CDR2 from the germline V gene are LNHDA and SQIVND (reference sequence). Trimming removed 6 bases at V and 0 bases at J, with 12 bases between. The CDR3 coding sequence is TGTGCCAGTAGCCGACAGGTTAGCTCCTACGAGCAGTACTTC. Its protein is CASSRQVSSYEQYF.